The 18 T cell receptor beta chains below come from one sample, sequenced in a study of Ad26.COV2.S vaccination and SARS-CoV-2 variants. The table came from immunoSEQ multiplex PCR; TCRdb's copy has only in-frame clones and leaves some out. The repertoire consists of 87,000 or so clones, with more than 70% occurring once and the leading ten covering around a sixth. Sequencing was performed on peripheral blood, taken after recovery from COVID-19. These receptors were obtained from a human donor who had recovered from COVID-19.

This clone was detected once. This sequence joins TRBV7-3 and TRBJ2-2; D is possibly TRBD1 (5 bases). There are 16 residues in the CDR3. Germline V lookup: CDR1 SGHTA, CDR2 FQGTGA. The V and J ends lost 1 base and 3 bases respectively, with 12 bases between them. The CDR3 sequence is CASSLIPDRYTGELFF. The CDR3 coding sequence is TGTGCCAGCAGCTTAATTCCCGACAGATACACCGGGGAGCTGTTTTTT.

The V and J genes are TRBV19 and TRBJ2-7; 10 bases align to TRBD2. From germline, CDR1 is LNHDA and CDR2 SQIVND (reference sequence). The length of the CDR3 is 15 residues. V gave up 5 bases and J gave up 2 bases; unmatched junction bases: 6. The CDR3 nucleotides read TGTGCCAGTAGTCTTTCCGGGACTAGCGCCTACGAGCAGTACTTC. Protein: CASSLSGTSAYEQYF.

The chain joins TRBV27 to TRBJ1-1; D is ambiguous. The CDR3 runs to 13 residues. V shed 4 bases and J shed 1 base, with 7 bases lying between them. Germline CDR1 is MNHEY and CDR2 is SMNVEV (reference sequence). The DNA of the CDR3 is TGTGCCAGCAGTTCCACCAGGAACACTGAAGCTTTCTTT. As protein: CASSSTRNTEAFF.

This chain connects TRBV7-2 to TRBJ2-7; 9 bases align to TRBD1. Germline trimming cut 4 bases from V and 7 bases from J; bases unmatched to any gene: 5. This CDR3 is built from 13 residues. Germline values: CDR1 SGHTA, CDR2 FQGNSA. DNA for the CDR3: TGTGCCAGCAGCTCGGACAGGGGCCGAGAGCAGTACTTC. This encodes CASSSDRGREQYF.

This chain uses TRBV2 with TRBJ2-1, with TRBD2 matching 8 bases. Trimming at V came to 1 base and at J to 4 bases, leaving 3 bases not matched to a gene. The CDR3 totals 15 residues. Germline CDR1 is SNHLY and CDR2 is FYNNEI. The CDR3 protein is CASSEEGLVYNEQFF. The CDR3 bases are TGTGCCAGCAGTGAAGAGGGACTAGTGTACAATGAGCAGTTCTTC.

The V call is TRBV2, the J call TRBJ1-2; D call uncertain. V was pared by 3 bases and J by 8 bases, with 10 bases between. Germline V CDR1 and CDR2: SNHLY, FYNNEI. This CDR3 spans 12 amino acids. The CDR3 DNA follows: TGTGCCAGCAGTGACAGGAGGAGAGGCTACACCTTC. It yields the protein CASSDRRRGYTF.

This chain uses TRBV7-2 with TRBJ1-1; D perhaps matches TRBD1 (5 bases). V was pared by 4 bases and J by 0 bases, with 9 bases between. The CDR3 covers 14 residues. Germline V gene lookup returns CDR1 SGHTA and CDR2 FQGNSA. The DNA of the CDR3 is TGTGCCAGCAGCTCTGACAGAATGAACACTGAAGCTTTCTTT. Protein product: CASSSDRMNTEAFF.

This clone was observed a few times. The chain links TRBV5-4 to TRBJ1-2; D not certain. V lost 5 bases and J 2 bases, leaving 13 bases between the germline ends. The CDR3 sequence is 14 residues long. CDR1 and CDR2 (germline): SGHNT, YYREEE (reference sequence). For the CDR3, the DNA is TGTGCCAGCAGTCAAGCAGGACCAAACTATGGCTACACCTTC. As protein: CASSQAGPNYGYTF. The whole variable domain, remainder taken from reference TRBV5-4 and TRBJ1-2, is ETGVTQSPTHLIKTRGQQVTLRCSSQSGHNTVSWYQQALGQGPQFIFQYYREEENGRGNFPPRFSGLQFPNYSSELNVNALELDDSALYLCASSQAGPNYGYTFGSGTRLTVV.

This chain uses TRBV19 with TRBJ2-2; D call uncertain. V was trimmed by 3 bases and J by 5 bases, leaving 16 bases between them. Germline CDR1 LNHDA, CDR2 SQIVND (reference sequence). This CDR3 contains 16 residues. The CDR3 coding sequence is TGTGCCAGTAGTATGTCTAAGGTTCGGCAGACCGGGGAGCTGTTTTTT. It specifies CASSMSKVRQTGELFF.

The chain is built from TRBV19 and TRBJ2-7; D is undetermined. In germline, CDR1 is LNHDA, CDR2 SQIVND (reference sequence). Trimming shortened V by 11 bases and J by 7 bases, and 21 bases separated the two germline ends. This CDR3 contains 13 residues. The CDR3 sequence is CAPLYLVPGEQYF. CDR3 DNA sequence: TGTGCCCCCCTTTATTTAGTGCCTGGAGAGCAGTACTTC.

V is TRBV5-1 and J is TRBJ1-2; maybe TRBD1 (5 bases). Trimming cost V 4 bases and J 9 bases, with 19 bases left between them. Per the germline V gene, CDR1 is SGHRS and CDR2 is YFSETQ. CDR3 length: 14 residues. For the CDR3, the DNA is TGCGCCAGCAGCGGCGGATGGGGCCTCCGGAGCTACACCTTC. Its translation is CASSGGWGLRSYTF.

The chain recombines TRBV9 with TRBJ1-6; D is unresolved. The V and J ends lost 0 bases and 9 bases respectively, with 13 bases between them. Germline lookup yields CDR1 SGDLS and CDR2 YYNGEE. This CDR3 has 15 amino acids. As DNA, the CDR3 is TGTGCCAGCAGCGTAGAGCCTCTATCGGGTTCACCCCTCCACTTT. Its protein is CASSVEPLSGSPLHF. Looking up the rest from reference TRBV9 and TRBJ1-6 gives the full variable domain: DSGVTQTPKHLITATGQRVTLRCSPRSGDLSVYWYQQSLDQGLQFLIQYYNGEERAKGNILERFSAQQFPDLHSELNLSSLELGDSALYFCASSVEPLSGSPLHFGNGTRLTVT.

J is TRBJ1-2 and V is TRBV28; unclear D gene. The germline gives CDR1 MDHEN, CDR2 SYDVKM. V lost 2 bases to trimming and J lost 0 bases, with 7 bases between them. This CDR3 region has 14 residues. The CDR3 DNA is TGTGCCAGCAGTTTAACAGTCTCTAACTATGGCTACACCTTC. This codes for CASSLTVSNYGYTF.

This clone was counted once. The V call is TRBV2, the J call TRBJ2-1, with D uncertain. The ends were cut back, 7 bases at V and 11 bases at J, with 12 bases in the middle. The length of the CDR3 is 11 residues. Germline loops: CDR1 SNHLY, CDR2 FYNNEI. CDR3 nucleotides: TGTGCCAGCACTCCTAGAATAAAGCAGTTCTTC. Protein sequence: CASTPRIKQFF.

The chain carries TRBV6-1 and TRBJ1-2; D is ambiguous. Germline V lookup: CDR1 MNHNS, CDR2 SASEGT. This CDR3 is 11 amino acids long. V lost 0 bases to trimming and J lost 5 bases, with 1 base between them. DNA for the CDR3: TGTGCCAGCAGTGAAGCATATGGCTACACCTTC. Translating it yields CASSEAYGYTF.

The chain joins TRBV6-6 to TRBJ2-3, with 10 bases aligning to TRBD1. Per the germline V gene, CDR1 is MNHNY and CDR2 is SVGAGI (reference sequence). J lost 3 bases, V lost 5 bases, and 17 bases had no gene match. The CDR3 sequence is 19 residues long. The CDR3 nucleotides read TGTGCCAGCAGTCTGACAGGGGGCGGGCGGGAGAGTCTGACAGATACGCAGTATTTT. Translating gives CASSLTGGGRESLTDTQYF.

The V and J genes are TRBV28 and TRBJ1-5; D possibly corresponds to TRBD1 (6 bases). The CDR3 runs 19 residues. V dropped 8 bases and J dropped 1 base, with 27 bases sitting between them. The V gene's germline CDR1 is MDHEN and CDR2 SYDVKM. This CDR3 reads CASGFGGRTYRASNQPQHF. The CDR3 DNA is TGTGCCAGCGGGTTCGGGGGCCGCACGTATAGGGCCAGCAATCAGCCCCAGCATTTT.

This clone has only a few counts. The rearrangement uses TRBV2 and TRBJ2-5; D is unclear. Germline values: CDR1 SNHLY, CDR2 FYNNEI. Trimming left V 8 bases short and J 1 base short, with 8 bases between. There are 12 residues in the CDR3. DNA for the CDR3: TGTGCCAGCGCTGCGGCCCAAGAGACCCAGTACTTC. This translates into CASAAAQETQYF.